This T cell receptor (beta chain) originates from a study of cytomegalovirus exposure and HLA in healthy donors. Study findings and constraints: A list of approximately 150 TCR beta chains associated with cytomegalovirus was given. TCR beta V- and J-gene trimming, according to a later analysis, was linked to a missense DCLRE1C variant.

On this clone itself: The antigen is unknown.

The germline V gene encodes CDR1 SGHTA and CDR2 FQGNSA. The CDR3 totals 16 residues. With 6 bases removed from V and 2 bases from J, the gap between germline ends came to 17 bases. The primer mix had 60 Vbeta and 13 Jbeta primers. Sequenced by immunoSEQ multiplex PCR; TCRdb stores in-frame clones only, minus some. The sample shows around 77,000 clones, about four fifths of them seen only once. Sequenced input: PBMCs. The chain joins TRBV7-2 to TRBJ1-5, with D tentatively TRBD1 (6 bases). The TCR originated in a man aged 40-55 years in good health and CMV-seronegative. The CDR3 DNA is TGTGCCAGCAGTTCCGCCTCAGGGGTCGGCAATCAGCCCCAGCATTTT. Translating it yields CASSSASGVGNQPQHF.